Sequencing of this T cell receptor (beta chain) was carried out in a study of T cell changes during pregnancy in multiple sclerosis (dated by TCRdb to about 2019). Regarding the study in general: Changes in the T cell repertoire over the course of pregnancy were examined in this study in women with multiple sclerosis.

Library preparation was by the immunoSEQ multiplex PCR assay. The table was pulled from immuneACCESS by TCRdb, which kept in-frame rearrangements only. Such tables lose some clones; where checked, under half of the loss comes from unresolved V genes, and the rest has no known cause. This sample has under 110,000 clones in its table, and more than 85% of those were observed once. Around 3% of the sample is in the top ten clones. With regard to this clone: Its antigen specificity is not known. The input lacks base qualities; no much larger clone sits a single base away.

The TCR was taken from a female donor with multiple sclerosis, enrolled in a pregnancy study. Source: peripheral blood, taken in the second trimester of pregnancy.

The base sequence is TGTGCCAGCAGCTTAGTGGGCAGGGCGATAAGCTCTGGGGCCAACGTCCTGACTTTC. The translation is CASSLVGRAISSGANVLTF. In this chain, TRBV7-9 is recombined with TRBJ2-6; possibly the D gene is TRBD1, per 5 matching bases. According to the germline V gene (reference sequence), CDR1 reads SEHNR and CDR2 reads FQNEAQ. At the junction V is shortened by 1 base and J by 0 bases, with 16 bases in between. The CDR3 numbers 19 residues from cysteine through phenylalanine. The read is trimmed to its CDR3 DNA, 57 bases read in frame from base 1. When the CDR3 is completed using the reference TRBV7-9 and TRBJ2-6 genes on either side, the full variable domain is DTGVSQNPRHKITKRGQNVTFRCDPISEHNRLYWYRQTLGQGPEFLTYFQNEAQLEKSRLLSDRFSAERPKGSFSTLEIQRTEQGDSAMYLCASSLVGRAISSGANVLTFGAGSRLTVL.